Listed here are 16 T cell receptor beta chains from one sample, sequenced in a study of T-cell reconstitution after alpha-beta-depleted transplantation in children. During its preparation, the TCRbeta library received unique molecular identifiers. TCRdb re-called the PCR reads through MiXCR, storing one row per CDR3 protein. The repertoire holds some 310,000 distinct CDR3 sequences, with more than 20% as singletons. Sequenced material: PBMCs, mostly from graft donor cells, taken 180 days after TCRalphabeta/CD19-depleted stem cell transplant. These receptors originate from a male patient younger than 18 who had a stem cell transplant for acute lymphoblastic leukemia, so the T cells may come from the graft donor.

The chain uses TRBV6-5 and TRBJ2-1, with 7 bases that match TRBD2. Germline-derived CDR1 and CDR2 are MNHEY and SVGAGI. There are 14 residues in the CDR3. V lost 4 bases to trimming and J lost 9 bases; unmatched junction nucleotides: 9. The CDR3 bases are TGTGCCAGCAGTTGGACTAGGGAGGGTAGTGAGCAGTTCTTC. It translates to CASSWTREGSEQFF.

The CDR3 DNA reads as TGTGCCAGCAGTGAATGGGCGAGCTACGAGCAGTACTTC. Protein sequence: CASSEWASYEQYF. The rearrangement joins TRBV25-1 to TRBJ2-7; D gene uncertain. The CDR3 runs 13 residues. Trimming pared 1 base from V and 3 bases from J, leaving 7 bases between. The germline CDR1 and CDR2 sequences are MGHDK and SYGVNS.

This clonotype has just a few counts. The gene calls are TRBV12-3 or TRBV12-4 and TRBJ1-2; unclear D gene. This CDR3 is 13 amino acids long. Trimming took 2 bases from V and 2 from J, leaving 6 bases between them. The CDR3 region has the DNA TGTGCCAGCAGTTTACGAGAGAACTATGGCTACACCTTC. Protein: CASSLRENYGYTF.

A few counts support this clonotype. The gene calls are TRBV20-1 and TRBJ2-1; TRBD2 might be the D (6 bases). Trimming shortened V by 5 bases and J by 3 bases, and 11 bases separated the two germline ends. The CDR3 contains 13 residues. Germline-derived CDR1 and CDR2 are DFQATT and SNEGSKA (reference sequence). CDR3 region: CSAGRLVYNEQFF. CDR3 in DNA: TGCAGTGCTGGTCGACTAGTCTACAATGAGCAGTTCTTC.

This clonotype occurred a few times. The chain employs TRBV9 and TRBJ2-2; 11 nucleotides line up with TRBD2. V lost 5 bases to trimming and J lost 5 bases; unmatched junction nucleotides: 5. This CDR3 is built from 15 residues. From germline, CDR1 is SGDLS and CDR2 YYNGEE. This chain's CDR3 is CASSTSGSSTGELFF. The CDR3 DNA reads TGTGCCAGCAGTACTAGCGGGAGTAGTACCGGGGAGCTGTTTTTT.

V gene TRBV11-2 combines with J gene TRBJ1-4; TRBD1 might be the D (5 bases). The V end was cut by 7 bases, the J end by 7 bases, with 19 bases between. Germline assignment: CDR1 SGHAT and CDR2 FQNNGV. The CDR3 loop spans 15 amino acids. CDR3 nucleotide sequence: TGTGCCAGCACCCAGGGTGGGCACCGCCCTGAAAAACTGTTTTTT. Protein sequence: CASTQGGHRPEKLFF. The variable domain in full, completed from reference TRBV11-2 and TRBJ1-4, reads EAGVAQSPRYKIIEKRQSVAFWCNPISGHATLYWYQQILGQGPKLLIQFQNNGVVDDSQLPKDRFSAERLKGVDSTLKIQPAKLEDSAVYLCASTQGGHRPEKLFFGSGTQLSVL.

The CDR3: CASSLSGSNGQYF. CDR3 coding DNA: TGTGCCAGCAGCTTGAGCGGGAGTAACGGGCAGTACTTC. The chain has TRBV5-6 and TRBJ2-7; 8 nucleotides agree with TRBD2. Germline V gene lookup returns CDR1 SGHDT and CDR2 YYEEEE. V gave up 1 base and J gave up 9 bases; unmatched junction bases: 6. The CDR3 runs 13 residues.

The chain uses TRBV7-3 and TRBJ1-5, with 8 bases lining up with TRBD1. Trimming removed 5 bases from V and 1 base from J; junction bases left unmatched: 4. CDR3 size: 15 residues. In germline, CDR1 is SGHTA, CDR2 FQGTGA. CDR3 coding DNA: TGTGCCAGCAGCCTGGACAGGGCAAGCAATCAGCCCCAGCATTTT. Translated, it gives CASSLDRASNQPQHF.

The chain employs TRBV29-1 and TRBJ2-1; TRBD1 matches 10 bases. Germline CDR1 and CDR2: SQVTM and ANQGSEA. With 4 bases clipped from V and 4 bases from J, the junction kept 4 bases outside the gene matches. There are 14 residues in the CDR3. In nucleotides, the CDR3 is TGCAGCGTTGCCGACAGGGGGCTGTACAATGAGCAGTTCTTC. Translating it yields CSVADRGLYNEQFF.

The chain is built from TRBV2 and TRBJ2-3, with a possible D match to TRBD1 (5 bases). The CDR3 length is 15 residues. V was shortened by 5 bases and J by 4 bases, with 16 bases between the two germline ends. Germline lookup yields CDR1 SNHLY and CDR2 FYNNEI. The CDR3 nucleotides read TGTGCCAGCAGTCAGCTTTACTGGGGCTCAGATACGCAGTATTTT. Amino acids: CASSQLYWGSDTQYF.

The chain is built from TRBV20-1 and TRBJ2-3; 7 nucleotides match TRBD2. The trim removed 2 bases at V and 1 base at J, leaving 9 bases unmatched. The CDR3 has 16 residues. CDR1 and CDR2 (germline): DFQATT, SNEGSKA (reference sequence). CDR3 bases: TGCAGTGCTAGACCCCTGAGCCGGGGGGGCACAGATACGCAGTATTTT. Residues: CSARPLSRGGTDTQYF.

This clonotype came up a few times. The chain combines TRBV20-1 with TRBJ1-5; D may be TRBD1 (5 bases). V was cut by 3 bases and J by 0 bases, with 15 bases left in between. The CDR3 runs 16 residues. Germline V CDR1 and CDR2: DFQATT, SNEGSKA (reference sequence). The CDR3 reads CSARGTGRYSNQPQHF. In nucleotides, the CDR3 is TGCAGTGCTAGGGGGACGGGCAGGTATAGCAATCAGCCCCAGCATTTT.

Comments on this clonotype: One end of the junction does not line up with germline, which may come from a read error. The V call is TRBV5-1, the J call TRBJ2-2; TRBD2 is a possible D gene (5 bases). The germline V gene encodes CDR1 SGHRS and CDR2 YFSETQ. The CDR3 totals 13 residues. The CDR3 sequence: CASTSRNAGELFF. The CDR3 nucleotides are TGCGCCAGCACTAGCAGGAACGCCGGGGAGCTGTTTTTT.

DNA for the CDR3: TGTGCCAGCAGTTTGTGGCGGTCTACAGATACGCAGTATTTT. Translating gives CASSLWRSTDTQYF. The J gene is TRBJ2-3, the V gene TRBV12-3 or TRBV12-4; D gene uncertain. This CDR3 has 14 amino acids. V gave up 3 bases and J gave up 3 bases, with 10 bases separating them.

The chain joins TRBV20-1 to TRBJ1-1; 9 bases fit TRBD1. Germline assignment: CDR1 DFQATT and CDR2 SNEGSKA (reference sequence). The CDR3 totals 21 residues. The trim removed 1 base at V and 1 base at J, leaving 22 bases unmatched. The CDR3 nucleotides are TGCAGTGCTAGAGTTCGTGACGGGACAGGGCCCTTTCGTGCGGGGAACACTGAAGCTTTCTTT. Its protein is CSARVRDGTGPFRAGNTEAFF.

J is TRBJ2-5 and V is TRBV9; the D gene is possibly TRBD2 (5 bases). V was shortened by 0 bases and J by 7 bases, with 16 bases between the two germline ends. This CDR3 has 15 amino acids. Germline V gives CDR1 SGDLS, CDR2 YYNGEE. The CDR3 bases are TGTGCCAGCAGCGTAGCTACTGTTCCCAGCGGGACCCAGTACTTC. Translated: CASSVATVPSGTQYF.